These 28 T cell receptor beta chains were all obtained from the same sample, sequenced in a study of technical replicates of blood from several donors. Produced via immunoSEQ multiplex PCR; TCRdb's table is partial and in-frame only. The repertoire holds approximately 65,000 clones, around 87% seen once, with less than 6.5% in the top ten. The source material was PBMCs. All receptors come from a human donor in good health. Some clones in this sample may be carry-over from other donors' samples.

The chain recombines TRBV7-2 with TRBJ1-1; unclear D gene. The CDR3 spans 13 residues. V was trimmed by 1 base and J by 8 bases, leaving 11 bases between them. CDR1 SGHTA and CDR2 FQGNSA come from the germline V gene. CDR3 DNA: TGTGCCAGCAGCTTAGGTCTAGGAGGGGAAGCTTTCTTT. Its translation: CASSLGLGGEAFF.

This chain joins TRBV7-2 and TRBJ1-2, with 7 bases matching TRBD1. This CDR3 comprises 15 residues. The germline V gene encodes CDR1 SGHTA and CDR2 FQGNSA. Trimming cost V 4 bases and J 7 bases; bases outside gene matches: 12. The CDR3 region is CASSSDRSFGGGYTF. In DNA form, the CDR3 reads TGTGCCAGCAGCTCGGACAGGTCTTTCGGGGGTGGCTACACCTTC.

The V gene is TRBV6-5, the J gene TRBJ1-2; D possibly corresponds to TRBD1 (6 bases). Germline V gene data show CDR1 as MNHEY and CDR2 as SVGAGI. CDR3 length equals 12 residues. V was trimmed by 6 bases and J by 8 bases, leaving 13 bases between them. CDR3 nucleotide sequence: TGTGCCAGCAGCCAACAGGGTTGGGGCTACACCTTC. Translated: CASSQQGWGYTF.

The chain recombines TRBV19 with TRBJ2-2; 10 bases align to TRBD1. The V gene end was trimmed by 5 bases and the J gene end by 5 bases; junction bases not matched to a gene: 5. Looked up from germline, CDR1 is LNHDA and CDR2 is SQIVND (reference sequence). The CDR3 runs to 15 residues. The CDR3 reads CASSSTGGNTGELFF. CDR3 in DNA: TGTGCCAGTAGTTCGACAGGGGGCAATACCGGGGAGCTGTTTTTT. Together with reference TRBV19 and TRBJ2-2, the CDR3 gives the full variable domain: DGGITQSPKYLFRKEGQNVTLSCEQNLNHDAMYWYRQDPGQGLRLIYYSQIVNDFQKGDIAEGYSVSREKKESFPLTVTSAQKNPTAFYLCASSSTGGNTGELFFGEGSRLTVL.

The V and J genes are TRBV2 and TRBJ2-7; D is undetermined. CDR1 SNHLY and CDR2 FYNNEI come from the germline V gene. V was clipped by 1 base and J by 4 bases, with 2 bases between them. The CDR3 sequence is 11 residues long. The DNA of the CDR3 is TGTGCCAGCAGTGAAGTATACGAGCAGTACTTC. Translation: CASSEVYEQYF.

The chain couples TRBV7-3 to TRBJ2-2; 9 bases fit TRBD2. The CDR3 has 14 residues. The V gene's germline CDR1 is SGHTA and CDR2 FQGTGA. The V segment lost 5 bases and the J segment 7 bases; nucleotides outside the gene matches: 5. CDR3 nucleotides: TGTGCCAGCAGCCCTAGCGGGGTTGTCGGGGAGCTGTTTTTT. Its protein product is CASSPSGVVGELFF.

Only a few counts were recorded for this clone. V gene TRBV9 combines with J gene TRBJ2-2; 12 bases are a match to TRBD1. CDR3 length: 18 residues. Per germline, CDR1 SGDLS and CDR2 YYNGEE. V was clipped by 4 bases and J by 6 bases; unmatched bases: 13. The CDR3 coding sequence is TGTGCCAGCAGCTCACGGGGGTGGGACAGGGGGCGCCCCGGGGAGCTGTTTTTT. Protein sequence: CASSSRGWDRGRPGELFF.

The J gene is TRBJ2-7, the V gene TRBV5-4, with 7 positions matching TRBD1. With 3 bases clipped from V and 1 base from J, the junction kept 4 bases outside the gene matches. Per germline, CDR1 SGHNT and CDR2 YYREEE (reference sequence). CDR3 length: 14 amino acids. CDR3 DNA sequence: TGTGCCAGCAGCTCCGGCAGGGGGTCCTACGAGCAGTACTTC. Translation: CASSSGRGSYEQYF.

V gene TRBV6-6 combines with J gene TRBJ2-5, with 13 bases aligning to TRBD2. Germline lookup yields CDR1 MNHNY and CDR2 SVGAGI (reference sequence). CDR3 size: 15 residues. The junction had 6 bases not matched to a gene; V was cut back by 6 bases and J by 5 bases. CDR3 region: CASRPLAGGPETQYF. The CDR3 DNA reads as TGTGCCAGCAGGCCACTAGCGGGAGGGCCGGAGACCCAGTACTTC.

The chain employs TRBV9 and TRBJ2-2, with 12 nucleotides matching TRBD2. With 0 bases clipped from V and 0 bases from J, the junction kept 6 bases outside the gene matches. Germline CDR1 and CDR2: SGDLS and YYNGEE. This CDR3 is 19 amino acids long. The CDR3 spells CASSVGRLAGAANTGELFF. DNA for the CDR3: TGTGCCAGCAGCGTAGGAAGACTAGCGGGGGCCGCGAACACCGGGGAGCTGTTTTTT. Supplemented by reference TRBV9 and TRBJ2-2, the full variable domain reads DSGVTQTPKHLITATGQRVTLRCSPRSGDLSVYWYQQSLDQGLQFLIQYYNGEERAKGNILERFSAQQFPDLHSELNLSSLELGDSALYFCASSVGRLAGAANTGELFFGEGSRLTVL.

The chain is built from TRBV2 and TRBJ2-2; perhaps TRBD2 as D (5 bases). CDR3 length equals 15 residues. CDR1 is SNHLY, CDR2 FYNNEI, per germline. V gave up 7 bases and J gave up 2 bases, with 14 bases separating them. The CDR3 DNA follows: TGTGCCAGCAACTTCAGGCTAGCTAACACCGGGGAGCTGTTTTTT. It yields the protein CASNFRLANTGELFF.

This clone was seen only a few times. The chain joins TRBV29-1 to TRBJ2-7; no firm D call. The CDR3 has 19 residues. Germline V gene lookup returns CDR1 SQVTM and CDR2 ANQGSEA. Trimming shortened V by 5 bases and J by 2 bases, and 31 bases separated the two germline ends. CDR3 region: CSVPHRRPVPTILTYEQYF. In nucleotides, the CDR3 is TGCAGCGTTCCACACCGGAGACCGGTCCCGACGATATTAACCTACGAGCAGTACTTC.

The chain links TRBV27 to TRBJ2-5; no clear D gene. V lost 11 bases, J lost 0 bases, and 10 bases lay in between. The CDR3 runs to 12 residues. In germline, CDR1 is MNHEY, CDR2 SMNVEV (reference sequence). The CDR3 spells CAAGWYQETQYF. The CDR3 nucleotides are TGTGCCGCCGGTTGGTACCAAGAGACCCAGTACTTC.

The CDR3 bases are TGTGCCAGCAAGGTAATGGTGCCGCGGTCTAGCGGGAGGCATTACGAGCAGTACTTC. Encoded protein: CASKVMVPRSSGRHYEQYF. J is TRBJ2-7 and V is TRBV2, with TRBD2 identical over 11 bases. V trimming: 7 bases; J trimming: 4 bases; junction bases outside the gene matches: 21. The CDR3 consists of 19 residues. Germline CDR1 is SNHLY and CDR2 is FYNNEI.

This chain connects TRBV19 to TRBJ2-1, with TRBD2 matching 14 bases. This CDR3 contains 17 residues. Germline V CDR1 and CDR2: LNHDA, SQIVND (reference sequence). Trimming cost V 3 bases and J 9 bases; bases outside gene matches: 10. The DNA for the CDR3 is TGTGCCAGTAGTATCGTTCCGGGACTAGCGGGAGTTGTTGAGCAGTTCTTC. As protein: CASSIVPGLAGVVEQFF.

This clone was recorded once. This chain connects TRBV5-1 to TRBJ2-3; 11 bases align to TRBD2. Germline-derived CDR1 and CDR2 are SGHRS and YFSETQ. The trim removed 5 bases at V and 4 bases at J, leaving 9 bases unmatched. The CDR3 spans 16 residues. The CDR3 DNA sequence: TGCGCCAGCAGTTATATAGCGGGAGGGCCCCCAGATACGCAGTATTTT. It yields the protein CASSYIAGGPPDTQYF.

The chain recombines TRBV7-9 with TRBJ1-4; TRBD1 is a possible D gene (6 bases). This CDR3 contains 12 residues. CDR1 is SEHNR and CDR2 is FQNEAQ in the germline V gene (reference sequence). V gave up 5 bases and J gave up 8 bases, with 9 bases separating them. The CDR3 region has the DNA TGTGCCAGCAGCGGGGGGGCCGAAAAACTGTTTTTT. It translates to CASSGGAEKLFF.

This CDR3 reads CASSESGSGGPVRLFF. The CDR3 DNA sequence: TGTGCCAGCAGTGAATCGGGGAGCGGGGGACCCGTTAGGCTGTTTTTT. The chain has TRBV6-1 and TRBJ2-2; 8 bases match TRBD2. CDR1 and CDR2 (germline): MNHNS, SASEGT. CDR3 length: 16 amino acids. The J segment lost 13 bases and the V segment lost 2 bases, leaving 15 bases of the junction unmatched.

For the CDR3, the DNA is TGTGCCAGCAGCGTAGCCGGGCGACTAGCGAACACCGGGGAGCTGTTTTTT. Amino acid sequence: CASSVAGRLANTGELFF. V gene TRBV9 combines with J gene TRBJ2-2, with D maybe TRBD2 (6 bases). From germline, CDR1 is SGDLS and CDR2 YYNGEE. Deletions cut 0 bases from V and 0 bases from J, with 12 bases between. The CDR3 extends over 17 amino acids.

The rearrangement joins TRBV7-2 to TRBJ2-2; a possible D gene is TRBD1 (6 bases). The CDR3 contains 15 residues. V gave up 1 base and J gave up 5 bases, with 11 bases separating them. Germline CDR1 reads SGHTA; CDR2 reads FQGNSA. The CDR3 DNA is TGTGCCAGCAGCTTAGAAGGACAGACTACCGGGGAGCTGTTTTTT. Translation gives CASSLEGQTTGELFF.

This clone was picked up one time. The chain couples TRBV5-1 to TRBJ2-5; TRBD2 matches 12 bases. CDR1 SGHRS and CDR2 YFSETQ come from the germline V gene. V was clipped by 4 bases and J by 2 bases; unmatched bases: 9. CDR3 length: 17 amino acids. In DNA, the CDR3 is TGCGCCAGCAGCCAATCACCCACTAGCGGGGGGCAAGAGACCCAGTACTTC. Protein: CASSQSPTSGGQETQYF.

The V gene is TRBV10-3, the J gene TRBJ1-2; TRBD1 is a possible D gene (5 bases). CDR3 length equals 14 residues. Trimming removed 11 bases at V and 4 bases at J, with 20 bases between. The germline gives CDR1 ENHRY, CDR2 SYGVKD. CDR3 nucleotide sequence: TGTGCCTCCAAAACGGGGGAGGACGGCTATGGCTACACCTTC. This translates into CASKTGEDGYGYTF.

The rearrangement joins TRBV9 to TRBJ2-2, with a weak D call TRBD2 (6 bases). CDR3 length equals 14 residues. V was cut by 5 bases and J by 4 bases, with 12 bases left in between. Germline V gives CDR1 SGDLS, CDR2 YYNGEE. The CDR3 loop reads CASRPTGGTGELFF. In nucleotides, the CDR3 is TGTGCCAGCAGACCCACCGGGGGCACCGGGGAGCTGTTTTTT.

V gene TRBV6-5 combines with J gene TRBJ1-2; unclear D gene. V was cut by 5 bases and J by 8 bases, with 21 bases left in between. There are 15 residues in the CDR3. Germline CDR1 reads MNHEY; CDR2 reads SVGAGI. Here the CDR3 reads CASSRTTGETGGYTF. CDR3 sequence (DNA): TGTGCCAGCAGTCGTACAACGGGTGAAACGGGGGGCTACACCTTC.

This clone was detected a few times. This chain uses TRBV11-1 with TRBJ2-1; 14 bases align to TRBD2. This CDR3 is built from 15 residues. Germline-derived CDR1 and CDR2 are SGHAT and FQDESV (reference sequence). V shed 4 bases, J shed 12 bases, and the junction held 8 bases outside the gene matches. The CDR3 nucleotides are TGTGCCAGCAGCTCCGGACTAGCGGGGGGTCTCGGGCAGTTCTTC. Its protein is CASSSGLAGGLGQFF.

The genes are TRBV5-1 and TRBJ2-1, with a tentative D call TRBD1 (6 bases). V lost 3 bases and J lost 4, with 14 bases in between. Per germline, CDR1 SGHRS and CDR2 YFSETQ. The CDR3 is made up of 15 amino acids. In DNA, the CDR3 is TGCGCCAGCAGCTCGACAGGAAGGATGTACAATGAGCAGTTCTTC. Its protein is CASSSTGRMYNEQFF.

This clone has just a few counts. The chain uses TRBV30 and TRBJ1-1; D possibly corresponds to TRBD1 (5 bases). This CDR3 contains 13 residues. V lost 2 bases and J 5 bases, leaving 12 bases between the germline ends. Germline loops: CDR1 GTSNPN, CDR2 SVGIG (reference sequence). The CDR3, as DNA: TGTGCCTGGAGTCCTGGGTCAGGGACTGAAGCTTTCTTT. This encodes CAWSPGSGTEAFF.

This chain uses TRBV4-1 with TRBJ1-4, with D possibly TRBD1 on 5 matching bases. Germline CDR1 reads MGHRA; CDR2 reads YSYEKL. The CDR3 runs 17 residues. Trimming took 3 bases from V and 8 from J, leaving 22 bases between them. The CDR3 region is CASSHQPEGLSGEKLFF. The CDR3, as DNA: TGCGCCAGCAGCCACCAACCGGAAGGGCTATCAGGGGAAAAACTGTTTTTT.